This TCR beta chain was recovered during a study of sequential checkpoint blockade in melanoma. Documented treatment: randomized to nivolumab then ipilimumab (arm A) or the reverse (arm B). Data came from immunoSEQ multiplex PCR; TCRdb stores just in-frame clones and leaves some out. Of just under 20,000 clones in the sample, around 75% were seen once. V was pared by 1 base and J by 3 bases, with 8 bases of the junction left unmatched. Germline lookup yields CDR1 GTSNPN and CDR2 SVGIG (reference sequence). The CDR3 has 15 amino acids. The source of this sequence is a human donor with melanoma. The chain employs TRBV30 and TRBJ2-7, with 8 bases identical to TRBD1. The sample here was CD8+ T cells sorted from blood (inferred from file names), taken from a patient given nivolumab and ipilimumab in sequence. CDR3 nucleotides: TGTGCCTGGAGTGAGAGGACAGGGATCAGCTACGAGCAGTACTTC. Translating it yields CAWSERTGISYEQYF.